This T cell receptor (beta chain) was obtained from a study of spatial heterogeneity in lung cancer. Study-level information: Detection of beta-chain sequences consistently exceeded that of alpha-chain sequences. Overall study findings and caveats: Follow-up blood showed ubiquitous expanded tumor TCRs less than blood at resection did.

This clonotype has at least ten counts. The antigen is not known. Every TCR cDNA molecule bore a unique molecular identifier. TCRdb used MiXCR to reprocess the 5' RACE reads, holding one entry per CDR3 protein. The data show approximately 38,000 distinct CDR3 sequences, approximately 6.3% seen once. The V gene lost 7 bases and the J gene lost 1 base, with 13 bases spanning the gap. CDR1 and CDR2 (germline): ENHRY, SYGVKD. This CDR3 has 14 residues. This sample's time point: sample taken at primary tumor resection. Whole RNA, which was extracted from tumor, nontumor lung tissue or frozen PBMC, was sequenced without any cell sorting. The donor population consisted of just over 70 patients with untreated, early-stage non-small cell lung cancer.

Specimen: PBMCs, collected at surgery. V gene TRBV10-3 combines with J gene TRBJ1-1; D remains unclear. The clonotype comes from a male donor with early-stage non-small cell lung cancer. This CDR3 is CAITFDVANTEAFF. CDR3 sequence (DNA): TGTGCCATCACCTTTGACGTTGCGAACACTGAAGCTTTCTTT.